The 29 T cell receptor beta chains in this list originate from one sample, sequenced in a study of T cells after yellow fever vaccination. A single record per CDR3 protein comes from TCRdb applying MiXCR to the 5' RACE reads. The table has hundreds of thousands of distinct CDR3 sequences, about 13% seen once. The starting material was PBMCs, obtained on the day of the yellow fever booster vaccination. The source is a man between 25 and 39 years old who received the YFV17D yellow fever vaccine.

This chain links TRBV28 with TRBJ2-5; a possible D gene is TRBD2 (5 bases). The CDR3 contains 15 residues. Germline V gene lookup returns CDR1 MDHEN and CDR2 SYDVKM. Trimming shortened V by 10 bases and J by 4 bases, and 22 bases separated the two germline ends. The CDR3 nucleotides are TGTGCCACCGGGGTGGGCGGAGAGGCTGGAGAGACCCAGTACTTC. This sequence encodes CATGVGGEAGETQYF.

The chain combines TRBV4-3 with TRBJ1-1; a weak D match, TRBD1 (6 bases). The CDR3 is 15 residues long. Trimming shortened V by 1 base and J by 5 bases, and 14 bases separated the two germline ends. Germline V CDR1 and CDR2: LGHNA, YSLEER. DNA for the CDR3: TGCGCCAGCAGCCAAGGAGGGGGGCCGGGTACTGAAGCTTTCTTT. Translation gives CASSQGGGPGTEAFF.

V and J are TRBV11-2 and TRBJ2-1; 9 positions agree with TRBD2. Per germline, CDR1 SGHAT and CDR2 FQNNGV. Trimming at V came to 4 bases and at J to 0 bases, leaving 13 bases not matched to a gene. The CDR3 loop spans 19 amino acids. CDR3 bases: TGTGCCAGCAGCTGGGAGGGGCTAGCGGGACCGAGCTCCTACAATGAGCAGTTCTTC. Translated: CASSWEGLAGPSSYNEQFF.

The J gene is TRBJ2-7, the V gene TRBV5-4; the D is unclear. Germline lookup yields CDR1 SGHNT and CDR2 YYREEE (reference sequence). The CDR3 length is 16 residues. Deletions cut 4 bases from V and 3 bases from J, with 20 bases between. CDR3 amino acids: CASSAFSSPRFYEQYF. DNA of the CDR3: TGTGCCAGCAGCGCTTTCTCTTCACCCCGTTTCTACGAGCAGTACTTC.

This clonotype was seen just once. The gene calls are TRBV23-1 and TRBJ2-2, with 11 nucleotides matching TRBD2. TRBV23-1 is known as an ORF, though its function is uncertain. This CDR3 is built from 18 residues. The J segment lost 5 bases and the V segment lost 4 bases, leaving 12 bases of the junction unmatched. The CDR3 sequence: CASSPRNSGRADTGELFF. The CDR3 DNA reads TGCGCCAGCAGTCCCCGGAATAGCGGGAGGGCCGATACCGGGGAGCTGTTTTTT.

The V and J genes are TRBV20-1 and TRBJ2-3, with 9 bases identical to TRBD2. CDR1 is DFQATT and CDR2 is SNEGSKA in the germline V gene (reference sequence). This CDR3 has 16 amino acids. The V segment lost 1 base and the J segment 0 bases; nucleotides outside the gene matches: 5. This CDR3 is CSARVGSGRSTDTQYF. In nucleotides, the CDR3 is TGCAGTGCTAGAGTTGGTAGCGGGAGAAGCACAGATACGCAGTATTTT.

The chain has TRBV27 and TRBJ2-1, with D possibly being TRBD1 (5 bases). The CDR3 length is 16 residues. Trimming removed 0 bases at V and 1 base at J, with 10 bases between. Germline values: CDR1 MNHEY, CDR2 SMNVEV (reference sequence). The CDR3 coding sequence is TGTGCCAGCAGTTTATCGTGGCAGGGATCCTACAATGAGCAGTTCTTC. Its translation is CASSLSWQGSYNEQFF.

This clonotype was seen a few times. The chain carries TRBV7-2 and TRBJ2-2; D may be TRBD1 or TRBD2 (5 bases each). V gave up 4 bases and J gave up 8 bases, with 17 bases separating them. The CDR3 is 15 residues long. From germline, CDR1 is SGHTA and CDR2 FQGNSA. The CDR3 region is CASSSARDLFGELFF. The CDR3 DNA follows: TGTGCCAGCAGCTCAGCCAGGGACCTTTTTGGGGAGCTGTTTTTT. The variable domain in full, completed from reference TRBV7-2 and TRBJ2-2, reads GAGVSQSPSNKVTEKGKDVELRCDPISGHTALYWYRQSLGQGLEFLIYFQGNSAPDKSGLPSDRFSAERTGGSVSTLTIQRTQQEDSAVYLCASSSARDLFGELFFGEGSRLTVL.

The chain links TRBV30 to TRBJ2-7, with D maybe TRBD2 (6 bases). The CDR3 sequence is 15 residues long. The germline V and J ends were trimmed by 0 bases and 4 bases, with 16 bases remaining between them. Per germline, CDR1 GTSNPN and CDR2 SVGIG (reference sequence). The CDR3 DNA follows: TGTGCCTGGAGTGTACCCGGGAGCCCGGAATACGAGCAGTACTTC. It yields the protein CAWSVPGSPEYEQYF. Variable domain in full (rest from reference TRBV30 and TRBJ2-7): SQTIHQWPATLVQPVGSPLSLECTVEGTSNPNLYWYRQAAGRGLQLLFYSVGIGQISSEVPQNLSASRPQDRQFILSSKKLLLSDSGFYLCAWSVPGSPEYEQYFGPGTRLTVT.

V gene TRBV7-2 combines with J gene TRBJ2-7; 11 positions match TRBD2. Per the germline V gene, CDR1 is SGHTA and CDR2 is FQGNSA. The trim removed 5 bases at V and 7 bases at J, leaving 10 bases unmatched. The CDR3 runs 15 residues. CDR3 residues: CASSEVAGGRREQYF. The CDR3 DNA sequence: TGTGCCAGCAGCGAAGTAGCGGGAGGGCGAAGGGAGCAGTACTTC.

This clonotype has ten or more counts. The gene calls are TRBV20-1 and TRBJ2-3, with a tentative D call TRBD1 (5 bases). From germline, CDR1 is DFQATT and CDR2 SNEGSKA (reference sequence). CDR3 length equals 14 residues. Trimming removed 1 base from V and 3 bases from J, with 11 bases in between. The CDR3 sequence: CSARVIQETDTQYF. CDR3 bases: TGCAGTGCTAGAGTCATACAGGAAACAGATACGCAGTATTTT.

There are a few counts of this clonotype. The chain combines TRBV5-1 with TRBJ2-1, with a tentative D call TRBD2 (5 bases). Germline V gene lookup returns CDR1 SGHRS and CDR2 YFSETQ. The CDR3 consists of 15 residues. V gave up 0 bases and J gave up 4 bases, with 11 bases separating them. The CDR3 region is CASSLVPAEYNEQFF. CDR3 nucleotide sequence: TGCGCCAGCAGCTTGGTCCCAGCGGAGTACAATGAGCAGTTCTTC.

The rearrangement links TRBV10-3 to TRBJ2-7, with TRBD1 matching over 10 bases. Germline trimming cut 9 bases from V and 5 bases from J; bases unmatched to any gene: 7. Germline V gives CDR1 ENHRY, CDR2 SYGVKD. There are 13 residues in the CDR3. CDR3 sequence: CAIGRQGAHEQYF. Written as DNA, the CDR3 is TGTGCCATAGGAAGACAGGGGGCCCACGAGCAGTACTTC.

The chain combines TRBV20-1 with TRBJ2-5, with a tentative D call TRBD2 (6 bases). With 5 bases removed from V and 5 bases from J, the gap between germline ends came to 15 bases. There are 13 residues in the CDR3. Germline CDR1 is DFQATT and CDR2 is SNEGSKA (reference sequence). For the CDR3, the DNA is TGCAGTGCTGCCCACTGGGGGGTGGAGACCCAGTACTTC. Translation gives CSAAHWGVETQYF.

This clonotype has just a few counts. This sequence joins TRBV5-1 and TRBJ2-3; D may be TRBD1 (6 bases). Germline V lookup: CDR1 SGHRS, CDR2 YFSETQ. The V end was cut by 2 bases, the J end by 7 bases, with 14 bases between. This CDR3 region has 14 residues. The CDR3 bases are TGCGCCAGCAGCTTACGGGCGGACAGAAATACGCAGTATTTT. It translates to CASSLRADRNTQYF.

This clonotype came up many times. The CDR3 here is CASSFDHEQYF. The DNA of the CDR3 is TGTGCCAGCAGCTTTGATCACGAGCAGTACTTC. The chain couples TRBV11-2 to TRBJ2-7; D unresolved. The CDR3 is made up of 11 amino acids. The V and J ends lost 3 bases and 5 bases respectively, with 5 bases between them. Germline V CDR1 and CDR2: SGHAT, FQNNGV.

This clonotype was found a few times. The rearrangement uses TRBV10-3 and TRBJ1-1; a weak D match, TRBD1 (6 bases). Germline CDR1 ENHRY, CDR2 SYGVKD. This CDR3 comprises 13 residues. V lost 8 bases and J lost 2, with 12 bases in between. In DNA form, the CDR3 reads TGTGCCATCGGGGCGGGGGCCAACACTGAAGCTTTCTTT. Translation: CAIGAGANTEAFF.

Ten or more counts support this clonotype. The chain combines TRBV7-2 with TRBJ2-5; 7 positions match TRBD2. In germline, CDR1 is SGHTA, CDR2 FQGNSA. V lost 5 bases to trimming and J lost 7 bases; unmatched junction nucleotides: 10. CDR3 length: 14 residues. CDR3 DNA: TGTGCCAGCAGCACCACGGGAGGTTCGGGGACCCAGTACTTC. Its protein product is CASSTTGGSGTQYF.

In this sample, this clonotype turned up a few times. The chain has TRBV27 and TRBJ1-6, with TRBD1 matching over 10 bases. V shed 6 bases, J shed 14 bases, and the junction held 19 bases outside the gene matches. The germline V gene has CDR1 MNHEY and CDR2 SMNVEV (reference sequence). The CDR3 sequence is 17 residues long. This chain's CDR3 is CASSTPLLRDRGFTLHF. CDR3 sequence (DNA): TGTGCCAGCAGCACCCCCTTGCTCCGGGACAGGGGCTTCACCCTCCACTTT.

To note about this clonotype: Germline and junction disagree at one end, which may indicate a read error. The chain has TRBV19 and TRBJ2-4, with D possibly being TRBD2 (6 bases). The length of the CDR3 is 15 residues. Germline loops: CDR1 LNHDA, CDR2 SQIVND (reference sequence). CDR3 loop: CASSFAGKSKNIPYF. The CDR3 region has the DNA TGTGCCAGTAGTTTCGCGGGAAAGTCCAAAAACATTCCGTACTTC.

This clonotype was recorded many times. The CDR3 sequence is CASRISGGRMEQFF. In DNA form, the CDR3 reads TGTGCCAGCAGGATCTCCGGGGGGCGGATGGAGCAGTTCTTC. The chain recombines TRBV7-3 with TRBJ2-1, with D perhaps matching TRBD2 (7 bases). The CDR3 is 14 residues long. CDR1 is SGHTA, CDR2 FQGTGA, per germline. Trimming shortened V by 6 bases and J by 10 bases, and 19 bases separated the two germline ends.

Only a few counts were recorded for this clonotype. This chain connects TRBV5-1 to TRBJ2-1; 9 bases are a match to TRBD2. V lost 0 bases, J lost 6 bases, and 4 bases stayed unmatched. Germline CDR1 is SGHRS and CDR2 is YFSETQ. CDR3 length equals 15 residues. The CDR3 DNA sequence: TGCGCCAGCAGCTTGGCGGCTAGCGGGGTCAATGAGCAGTTCTTC. Its protein is CASSLAASGVNEQFF.

This chain connects TRBV29-1 to TRBJ2-1, with 10 positions matching TRBD2. The CDR3 has 12 residues. Trimming at V came to 6 bases and at J to 10 bases, leaving 6 bases not matched to a gene. Germline CDR1 reads SQVTM; CDR2 reads ANQGSEA. The CDR3 bases are TGCAGCGTCTCTAGCGGGAGAGTCGAGCAGTTCTTC. Its translation: CSVSSGRVEQFF.

The table lists this clonotype with a few counts. The rearrangement joins TRBV9 to TRBJ1-4, with D hard to call. Trimming left V 2 bases short and J 8 bases short, with 19 bases between. The CDR3 has 16 residues. The germline gives CDR1 SGDLS, CDR2 YYNGEE. CDR3 loop: CASSVGLGPPEEKLFF. In nucleotides, the CDR3 is TGTGCCAGCAGCGTGGGTCTCGGACCACCAGAGGAAAAACTGTTTTTT.

The V gene is TRBV23-1, the J gene TRBJ2-3, with 7 bases fitting TRBD1. TRBV23-1 is recorded as an ORF, its role being uncertain. The CDR3 loop spans 22 amino acids. V shed 6 bases, J shed 0 bases, and the junction held 27 bases outside the gene matches. The CDR3 sequence is CASRSNGEGAQGVALSTDTQYF. CDR3 coding DNA: TGCGCCAGCAGATCAAACGGTGAAGGGGCGCAGGGGGTAGCACTCAGCACAGATACGCAGTATTTT.

This clonotype was observed at least ten times. V usage is TRBV4-2 and J usage is TRBJ2-5; D not certain. The CDR3 runs 12 residues. Germline values: CDR1 LGHNA, CDR2 YNFKEQ. Trimming stripped 0 bases from V and 5 bases from J, with 4 bases between. CDR3 protein: CASSQEGETQYF. In nucleotides, the CDR3 is TGTGCCAGCAGCCAAGAAGGGGAGACCCAGTACTTC.

This clonotype has just a few counts. The rearrangement links TRBV3-1 to TRBJ2-1, with 9 bases aligning to TRBD2. The V and J ends lost 4 bases and 8 bases, in that order; junction bases with no gene match: 15. CDR1 is LGHDT, CDR2 YNNKEL, per germline (reference sequence). The CDR3 extends over 17 amino acids. CDR3: CASSLPARGAGGHEQFF. CDR3 sequence (DNA): TGTGCCAGCAGCCTACCAGCCAGGGGAGCGGGAGGTCATGAGCAGTTCTTC.

In its sample, this clonotype was seen a few times. This chain uses TRBV6-1 with TRBJ2-1; D perhaps matches TRBD1 (6 bases). This CDR3 contains 16 residues. The germline CDR1 and CDR2 sequences are MNHNS and SASEGT. With 6 bases removed from V and 1 base from J, the gap between germline ends came to 16 bases. For the CDR3, the DNA is TGTGCCAGCAGAACCCCGACAGGAGCGTCCTACAATGAGCAGTTCTTC. Encoded protein: CASRTPTGASYNEQFF.

This clonotype has a handful of counts. V is TRBV18 and J is TRBJ2-7, with a weak D call TRBD1 (6 bases). The germline V gene has CDR1 KGHSH and CDR2 LQKENI. There are 14 residues in the CDR3. V was trimmed by 4 bases and J by 0 bases, leaving 10 bases between them. The CDR3 region has the DNA TGTGCCAGCTCACAACAGGGCCTCTCCTACGAGCAGTACTTC. Translating gives CASSQQGLSYEQYF.